This passage covers 5 T cell receptor beta chains from one sample sequenced in a study of CD8 T cells in ankylosing spondylitis. Each CDR3 protein is one row after TCRdb ran MiXCR on the 5' RACE reads. The data contain 290,000 or so distinct CDR3 sequences, less than 25% of them singletons. The specimen was blood, either unsorted or a sorted T cell fraction (not recorded which). These receptors came from a female donor with ankylosing spondylitis or in good health (not recorded which).

This clonotype was counted between two and nine times. V usage is TRBV7-2 and J usage is TRBJ1-5, with D possibly TRBD1 on 5 matching bases. Germline V CDR1 and CDR2: SGHTA, FQGNSA. The CDR3 loop spans 13 amino acids. With 2 bases removed from V and 5 bases from J, the gap between germline ends came to 7 bases. In DNA form, the CDR3 reads TGTGCCAGCAGCTTACTAGGGGATCAGCCCCAGCATTTT. Residues: CASSLLGDQPQHF.

This clonotype showed up just a few times. This chain uses TRBV5-1 with TRBJ2-2, with D perhaps matching TRBD2 (6 bases). The CDR3 extends over 15 amino acids. Germline assignment: CDR1 SGHRS and CDR2 YFSETQ. V lost 6 bases, J lost 4 bases, and 16 bases lay in between. The CDR3 region has the DNA TGCGCCAGCACCCCAGGAGGGCTGGGCACCGGGGAGCTGTTTTTT. As protein: CASTPGGLGTGELFF.

This clonotype was seen only a few times. The chain joins TRBV6-1 to TRBJ2-1; 16 nucleotides match TRBD2. The CDR3 contains 16 residues. The V and J ends lost 4 bases and 7 bases, in that order; junction bases with no gene match: 4. CDR1 is MNHNS and CDR2 is SASEGT in the germline V gene. This CDR3 reads CASSVGLAGGLNEQFF. CDR3 in DNA: TGTGCCAGCAGTGTGGGACTAGCGGGAGGGCTGAATGAGCAGTTCTTC.

The V and J genes are TRBV7-9 and TRBJ2-4; D is possibly TRBD2 (7 bases). V was cut by 6 bases and J by 5 bases, with 14 bases left in between. Germline CDR1 and CDR2: SEHNR and FQNEAQ (reference sequence). The CDR3 is 14 amino acids. The CDR3 bases are TGTGCCAGCAGTTCGCGGGGGCCAGAAAACATTCAGTACTTC. Amino acids: CASSSRGPENIQYF.

This clonotype was picked up a small number of times. The chain carries TRBV12-3 or TRBV12-4 and TRBJ1-2; D remains unclear. CDR3 length: 12 amino acids. Trimming pared 5 bases from V and 5 bases from J, leaving 9 bases between. The DNA for the CDR3 is TGTGCCAGCAGTGTCTTTCTATATGGCTACACCTTC. This codes for CASSVFLYGYTF.